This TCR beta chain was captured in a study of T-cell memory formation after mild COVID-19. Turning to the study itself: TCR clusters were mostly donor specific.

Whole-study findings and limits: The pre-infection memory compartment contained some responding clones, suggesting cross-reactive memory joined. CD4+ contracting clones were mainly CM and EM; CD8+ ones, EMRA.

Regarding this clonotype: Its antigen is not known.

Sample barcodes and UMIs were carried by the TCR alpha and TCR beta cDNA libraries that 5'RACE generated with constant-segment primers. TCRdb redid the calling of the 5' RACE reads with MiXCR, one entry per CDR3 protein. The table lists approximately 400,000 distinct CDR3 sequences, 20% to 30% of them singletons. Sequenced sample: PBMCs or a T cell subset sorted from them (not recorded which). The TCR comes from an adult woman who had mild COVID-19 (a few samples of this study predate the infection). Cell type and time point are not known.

The CDR3 sequence: CATSRDQSPLHF. The CDR3 DNA reads as TGTGCCACCTCGAGGGACCAATCACCCCTCCACTTT. The chain couples TRBV15 to TRBJ1-6; perhaps TRBD1 as D (5 bases). Germline CDR1 is LNHNV and CDR2 is YYDKDF (reference sequence). V was shortened by 8 bases and J by 10 bases, with 12 bases between the two germline ends. The CDR3 is 12 amino acids.